The present TCR beta chain was sequenced within a study of cytomegalovirus exposure and HLA in healthy donors. Whole-study results and caveats: Generally TCR sequences proved uncommon, though certain public TCRs appeared in numerous donors. It was 164 TCR beta chains that were listed as cytomegalovirus-associated.

The repertoire was sequenced with immunoSEQ multiplex PCR; TCRdb's copy has only in-frame clones and lacks some. Of about 82,000 clones listed, around 95% are singletons. V shed 5 bases and J shed 6 bases, with 11 bases lying between them. The CDR3 extends over 12 amino acids. Germline V gene lookup returns CDR1 SQVTM and CDR2 ANQGSEA. Comment on this clone: Its target is not known.

Donors came from a validation cohort of some 110 subjects, distinct from the first 666-subject cohort. The sequencing sample was made of PBMCs. The clonotype originates from a woman between 18 and 29 years old in good health and CMV-seronegative. The chain recombines TRBV29-1 with TRBJ1-3, with TRBD1 as a possible D gene (6 bases). Here the CDR3 reads CSVSPGENTIYF. CDR3 bases: TGCAGCGTTTCACCAGGGGAAAACACCATATATTTT.